The clone carrying this T cell receptor (beta chain) was observed at least ten times. Its antigen is not known. This entry comes from a study of T cell repertoires in cytomegalovirus infection. Across the study: Signatures in public TCR beta sequences pointed to both CMV infection and matching HLA type. Overall study findings and caveats: Accumulated public TCR beta family frequency recognized individuals carrying CMV together with the relevant HLA. The ex vivo response was dominated by HLA-C-restricted CMV-specific TCR beta clonotypes.

The CDR3 runs to 12 residues. Germline trimming cut 4 bases from V and 10 bases from J; bases unmatched to any gene: 5. The germline V gene has CDR1 SGHKS and CDR2 YYEKEE (reference sequence). Via MiXCR, TCRdb re-called the reads, giving one row per CDR3 protein. The sample shows about 230,000 distinct CDR3 sequences, under 8.5% of them seen only once. This rearrangement joins TRBV5-5 to TRBJ2-1; 7 bases line up with TRBD2. The sample taken for sequencing was PBMCs. This receptor was obtained from a human donor in good health (CMV status not recorded). Some clones in this sample may be carry-over from other donors' samples. The CDR3 DNA reads TGTGCCAGCAGCGAAGGGGAGGGGGAGCAGTTCTTC. It codes for CASSEGEGEQFF.